The 9 T cell receptor beta chains below come from one sample, sequenced in a study of shared clonotypes between healthy human individuals. Profiling relied on immunoSEQ multiplex PCR, and the TCRdb table lists in-frame clones only, not all of them. The data contain some 450,000 clones, over 60% of them singletons. The sample comprised PBMCs. These receptors all stem from a woman aged 40 to 50 in good health. Some clones in this sample may be carry-over from other donors' samples.

V gene TRBV7-2 combines with J gene TRBJ1-5, with D possibly TRBD1 on 5 matching bases. The germline gives CDR1 SGHTA, CDR2 FQGNSA. Trimming stripped 1 base from V and 1 base from J, with 8 bases between. The CDR3 contains 15 residues. The CDR3 bases are TGTGCCAGCAGCTTAGATTGGGGGAGCAATCAGCCCCAGCATTTT. Translation gives CASSLDWGSNQPQHF.

This clone was recorded a few times. A read error is likely here: a far larger clone is one base away. No DNA is shown, since the ends of the CDR3 on it are uncertain; the CDR3 is the one TCRdb lists. The gene calls are TRBV30 and TRBJ2-2; the table calls TRBD1, which could not be checked here. CDR1 is GTSNPN, CDR2 SVGIG, per germline (reference sequence). Inclusive of both ends, the CDR3 amounts to 15 amino acids. CDR3 in amino acids: CAWGTGAANTGELSF.

The chain couples TRBV10-2 to TRBJ2-7, with TRBD1 matching over 12 bases. This CDR3 spans 16 amino acids. Germline V lookup: CDR1 WSHSY, CDR2 SAAADI. Losses at the gene ends were 0 bases for V and 6 bases for J; bases not matched to a gene: 6. The DNA for the CDR3 is TGCGCCAGCAGTGAGTCCCGGGACAGGGGGCTCGGCGAGCAGTACTTC. Translated, it gives CASSESRDRGLGEQYF.

V usage is TRBV5-4 and J usage is TRBJ1-1, with a tentative D call TRBD1 (6 bases). Looked up from germline, CDR1 is SGHNT and CDR2 is YYREEE (reference sequence). V was clipped by 3 bases and J by 1 base, with 10 bases between them. The CDR3 length is 14 residues. The CDR3 reads CASSWVGANTEAFF. The CDR3 region has the DNA TGTGCCAGCAGCTGGGTGGGGGCGAACACTGAAGCTTTCTTT. Complete variable domain (other parts from reference TRBV5-4 and TRBJ1-1): ETGVTQSPTHLIKTRGQQVTLRCSSQSGHNTVSWYQQALGQGPQFIFQYYREEENGRGNFPPRFSGLQFPNYSSELNVNALELDDSALYLCASSWVGANTEAFFGQGTRLTVV.

On this clone itself: Distinct nucleotide sequences in the sample also encode this CDR3. The chain uses TRBV9 and TRBJ2-5; D unresolved. Trimming cost V 4 bases and J 2 bases, with 9 bases left between them. The length of the CDR3 is 13 residues. CDR1 is SGDLS and CDR2 is YYNGEE in the germline V gene. The CDR3 reads CASSPRPQETQYF. CDR3 coding DNA: TGTGCCAGCAGCCCTAGACCGCAAGAGACCCAGTACTTC.

The V and J genes are TRBV2 and TRBJ2-5; D is unresolved. The CDR3 loop spans 13 amino acids. In germline, CDR1 is SNHLY, CDR2 FYNNEI. V was pared by 5 bases and J by 2 bases, with 9 bases between. CDR3 in DNA: TGTGCCAGCAGTACCGACAAGCAAGAGACCCAGTACTTC. Amino acid sequence: CASSTDKQETQYF.

To note about this clone: A single base is all that separates this from a far larger clone, so a read error is likely. This chain links TRBV30 with TRBJ2-5, with 8 bases lining up with TRBD1. The CDR3 length is 13 residues. Germline V gene lookup returns CDR1 GTSNPN and CDR2 SVGIG (reference sequence). CDR3 DNA: TGTGCCTGGACCCGGACAGGGAAAGAGACCCAGCACTTC. This encodes CAWTRTGKETQHF. Full variable domain (remainder filled in from reference TRBV30 and TRBJ2-5): SQTIHQWPATLVQPVGSPLSLECTVEGTSNPNLYWYRQAAGRGLQLLFYSVGIGQISSEVPQNLSASRPQDRQFILSSKKLLLSDSGFYLCAWTRTGKETQHFGPGTRLLVL.

The chain links TRBV28 to TRBJ1-5, with TRBD1 as a possible D gene (6 bases). Germline CDR1 and CDR2: MDHEN and SYDVKM. V dropped 6 bases and J dropped 0 bases, with 15 bases sitting between them. The CDR3 spans 16 residues. CDR3 bases: TGTGCCAGCAGATTAGACAGGAGTTATAGCAATCAGCCCCAGCATTTT. As protein: CASRLDRSYSNQPQHF. Together with reference TRBV28 and TRBJ1-5, the CDR3 gives the full variable domain: DVKVTQSSRYLVKRTGEKVFLECVQDMDHENMFWYRQDPGLGLRLIYFSYDVKMKEKGDIPEGYSVSREKKERFSLILESASTNQTSMYLCASRLDRSYSNQPQHFGDGTRLSIL.

This clone has a handful of counts. The chain is built from TRBV25-1 and TRBJ2-7; TRBD1 matches 10 bases. This CDR3 is 16 amino acids long. Losses at the gene ends were 3 bases for V and 2 bases for J; bases not matched to a gene: 7. The germline CDR1 and CDR2 sequences are MGHDK and SYGVNS. In DNA form, the CDR3 reads TGTGCCAGCAGTGAGAGGGGACAGGGGACTCCCTACGAGCAGTACTTC. Amino acids: CASSERGQGTPYEQYF.